This T cell receptor (beta chain) came from a study of cytomegalovirus exposure and HLA in healthy donors. Each donor was healthy, and each was a bone marrow donor. The table lists this clone with a few counts. Its antigen is currently unknown. General observations from the study: Reported performance of the classifier showed diagnosis of cytomegalovirus status with high specificity and sensitivity. HLA allele associations emerged for roughly 17,000 TCR beta sequences in a later analysis, at 0.05 false discovery rate. Previously analyzed data showed that most TCR beta V segments were productive at a frequency of about 90% or about 30%.

PCR employed 60 Vbeta and 13 Jbeta primers. Here immunoSEQ multiplex PCR was the method, and the copy in TCRdb shows in-frame clones only, minus some. The data show around 76,000 clones, with 65% to 85% seen just once and around 16% held by the top ten. The ends lost 4 bases at V and 1 base at J; junction bases unmatched: 3. This CDR3 spans 16 amino acids. Looked up from germline, CDR1 is MNHNY and CDR2 is SVGAGI (reference sequence). The sequence was collected from a woman between 35 and 50 years old in good health and CMV-seropositive. This chain connects TRBV6-6 to TRBJ2-3, with 12 bases identical to TRBD2. The sequencing sample was made of PBMCs. The DNA for the CDR3 is TGTGCCAGCAGTTTCCGGACTAGCGGGGGCACAGATACGCAGTATTTT. As protein: CASSFRTSGGTDTQYF.